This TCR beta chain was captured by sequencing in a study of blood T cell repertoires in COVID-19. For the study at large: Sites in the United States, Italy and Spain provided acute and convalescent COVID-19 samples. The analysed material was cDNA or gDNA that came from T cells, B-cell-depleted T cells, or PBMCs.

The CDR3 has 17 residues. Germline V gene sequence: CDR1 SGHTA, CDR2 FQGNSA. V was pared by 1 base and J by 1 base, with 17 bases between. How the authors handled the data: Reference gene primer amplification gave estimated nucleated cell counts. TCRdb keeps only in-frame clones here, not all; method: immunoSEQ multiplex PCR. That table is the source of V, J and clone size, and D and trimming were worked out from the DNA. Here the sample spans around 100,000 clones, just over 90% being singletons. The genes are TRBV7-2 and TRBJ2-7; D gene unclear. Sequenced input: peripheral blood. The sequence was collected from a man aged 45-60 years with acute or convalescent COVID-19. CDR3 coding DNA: TGTGCCAGCAGCTTAGTCGTCTCCAGCGCCGATTCCTACGAGCAGTACTTC. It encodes CASSLVVSSADSYEQYF.